The T cell receptor (beta chain) described here comes from a study of T-cell memory formation after mild COVID-19. Broader study findings: Some SARS-CoV-2-responding clones were already detected in memory before infection. Clones which contracted sat mainly in CM and EM if CD4+, and in EMRA if CD8+.

This CDR3 has 13 amino acids. V was clipped by 5 bases and J by 8 bases, with 15 bases between them. CDR1 is LGHDT and CDR2 is YNNKEL in the germline V gene (reference sequence). Comment on this clonotype: Its target is unknown.

One entry per CDR3 protein, called by TCRdb with MiXCR from the 5' RACE reads. The sample carries a few hundred thousand distinct CDR3 sequences, around 21% recorded once. This clonotype was sampled from an adult woman who had mild COVID-19 (a few samples of this study predate the infection). Cell type and time point are not known. The chain has TRBV3-1 and TRBJ1-2; TRBD1 is a possible D gene (5 bases). Input material: PBMCs or a T cell subset sorted from them (not recorded which). CDR3 bases: TGTGCCAGCAGCGACCTGGGGGGTCAAGGCTACACCTTC. It codes for CASSDLGGQGYTF.